The 14 T cell receptor beta chains below were found in one sample sequenced in a study of STAT5B mutations in CD4+ large granular lymphocyte leukemia. Repertoires were generated with immunoSEQ multiplex PCR, while TCRdb's copy carries only in-frame clones and drops some. This table holds some 1,700 clones, about 77% found once. Material: PBMCs. The receptors shown here come from a woman in her seventies with CD4+ T-cell large granular lymphocyte leukemia.

The chain uses TRBV7-3 and TRBJ2-1, with 13 nucleotides matching TRBD2. V lost 4 bases, J lost 7 bases, and 4 bases stayed unmatched. The CDR3 has 15 residues. The germline gives CDR1 SGHTA, CDR2 FQGTGA. The CDR3 spells CASSSGLAGLNEQFF. CDR3 coding DNA: TGTGCCAGCAGCTCGGGACTAGCGGGATTGAATGAGCAGTTCTTC.

The gene calls are TRBV5-4 and TRBJ2-5; D is possibly TRBD2 (6 bases). Germline V gene data show CDR1 as SGHNT and CDR2 as YYREEE (reference sequence). The CDR3 consists of 14 residues. The ends were cut back, 1 base at V and 3 bases at J, with 10 bases in the middle. CDR3: CASSLTASEETQYF. Here the CDR3 DNA reads TGTGCCAGCAGCTTGACGGCTAGCGAAGAGACCCAGTACTTC.

This clone was observed once. The chain uses TRBV11-2 and TRBJ2-5; D may correspond to TRBD1 or TRBD2 (5 bases each). V was shortened by 3 bases and J by 1 base, with 6 bases between the two germline ends. In germline, CDR1 is SGHAT, CDR2 FQNNGV. The CDR3 totals 13 residues. As DNA, the CDR3 is TGTGCCAGCAGCTTTGGGGGCCAAGAGACCCAGTACTTC. Its protein product is CASSFGGQETQYF.

This chain joins TRBV28 and TRBJ2-3; 10 nucleotides agree with TRBD2. Per germline, CDR1 MDHEN and CDR2 SYDVKM. The CDR3 is made up of 16 amino acids. The V segment lost 6 bases and the J segment 3 bases; nucleotides outside the gene matches: 9. In DNA, the CDR3 is TGTGCCAGCAGCCTGGGGCTAGCGGGAGCGACAGATACGCAGTATTTT. It encodes CASSLGLAGATDTQYF.

This rearrangement joins TRBV15 to TRBJ2-3; D may be TRBD2 (6 bases). The CDR3 is 17 amino acids. The germline V and J ends were trimmed by 1 base and 5 bases, with 19 bases remaining between them. Germline values: CDR1 LNHNV, CDR2 YYDKDF (reference sequence). CDR3 sequence (DNA): TGTGCCACCAGCAGAGGTCCGGGAACGGGGGTATTAGATACGCAGTATTTT. Encoded protein: CATSRGPGTGVLDTQYF.

This chain joins TRBV11-2 and TRBJ2-5; D gene ambiguous. CDR1 is SGHAT and CDR2 is FQNNGV in the germline V gene. CDR3 length: 14 amino acids. The ends were cut back, 2 bases at V and 6 bases at J, with 13 bases in the middle. Here the CDR3 DNA reads TGTGCCAGCAGCTTAACCGCGACCGCTCAGACCCAGTACTTC. Protein product: CASSLTATAQTQYF.

The chain has TRBV11-2 and TRBJ1-1, with 8 bases lining up with TRBD1. V was clipped by 2 bases and J by 0 bases; unmatched bases: 8. The germline V gene has CDR1 SGHAT and CDR2 FQNNGV. This CDR3 region has 17 residues. As DNA, the CDR3 is TGTGCCAGCAGCTTACCCTTGGACAGGGCCTTGAACACTGAAGCTTTCTTT. Amino acid sequence: CASSLPLDRALNTEAFF.

The table lists this clone with a count of one. This chain joins TRBV11-2 and TRBJ2-1; 7 nucleotides align to TRBD1. Trimming removed 2 bases from V and 8 bases from J; junction bases left unmatched: 9. Per germline, CDR1 SGHAT and CDR2 FQNNGV. The CDR3 consists of 15 residues. The CDR3 sequence: CASSLKVQGTYEQFF. As DNA, the CDR3 is TGTGCCAGCAGCTTAAAGGTACAGGGGACATATGAGCAGTTCTTC.

This sequence joins TRBV20-1 and TRBJ1-3; D is undetermined. The CDR3 runs to 11 residues. Germline V gene data show CDR1 as DFQATT and CDR2 as SNEGSKA (reference sequence). Trimming stripped 7 bases from V and 2 bases from J, with 6 bases between. CDR3 nucleotide sequence: TGCAGTGTGATGGCTGGAAACACCATATATTTT. Translating gives CSVMAGNTIYF.

The rearrangement uses TRBV7-8 and TRBJ2-7; D unresolved. The CDR3 extends over 16 amino acids. Trimming stripped 5 bases from V and 0 bases from J, with 17 bases between. Germline V gene data show CDR1 as SGHVS and CDR2 as FQNEAQ. CDR3 residues: CASSPGLKVYSYEQYF. CDR3 DNA sequence: TGTGCCAGCAGCCCGGGCCTGAAGGTCTACTCCTACGAGCAGTACTTC.

V and J are TRBV7-9 and TRBJ2-1; D ambiguous. CDR1 SEHNR and CDR2 FQNEAQ come from the germline V gene (reference sequence). The CDR3 is 12 residues long. V lost 6 bases and J 7 bases, leaving 10 bases between the germline ends. This CDR3 reads CASRYVGNEQFF. CDR3 DNA sequence: TGTGCCAGCAGATACGTAGGAAATGAGCAGTTCTTC.

The chain combines TRBV6-5 with TRBJ1-2; possible D gene TRBD1, 5 bases. The germline V and J ends were trimmed by 5 bases and 4 bases, with 17 bases remaining between them. Per germline, CDR1 MNHEY and CDR2 SVGAGI. This CDR3 is 15 amino acids long. CDR3 protein: CASSTKTDSFYGYTF. CDR3 in DNA: TGTGCCAGCAGTACAAAGACTGACAGCTTCTATGGCTACACCTTC.

The chain is built from TRBV4-2 and TRBJ2-5, with D unclear. This CDR3 region has 14 residues. The germline V and J ends were trimmed by 1 base and 1 base, with 7 bases remaining between them. Germline-derived CDR1 and CDR2 are LGHNA and YNFKEQ. The CDR3 is CASSQGSGQETQYF. As DNA, the CDR3 is TGTGCCAGCAGCCAAGGATCGGGCCAAGAGACCCAGTACTTC.

V is TRBV6-5 and J is TRBJ1-2; D uncertain. In germline, CDR1 is MNHEY, CDR2 SVGAGI. The CDR3 is made up of 11 amino acids. The germline V and J ends were trimmed by 7 bases and 12 bases, with 15 bases remaining between them. The CDR3 nucleotides read TGTGCCAGCACCGACGGTGCTTCTGACACCTTC. Protein product: CASTDGASDTF.